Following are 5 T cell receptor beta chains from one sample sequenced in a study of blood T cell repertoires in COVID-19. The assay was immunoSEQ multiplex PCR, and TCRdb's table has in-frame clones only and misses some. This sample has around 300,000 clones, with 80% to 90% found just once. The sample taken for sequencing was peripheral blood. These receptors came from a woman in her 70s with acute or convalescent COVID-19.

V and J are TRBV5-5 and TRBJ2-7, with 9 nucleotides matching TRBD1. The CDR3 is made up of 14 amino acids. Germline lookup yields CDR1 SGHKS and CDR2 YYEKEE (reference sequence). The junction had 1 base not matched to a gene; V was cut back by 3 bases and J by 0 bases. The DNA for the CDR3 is TGTGCCAGCAGCTGGGGACAGGGCTCCTACGAGCAGTACTTC. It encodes CASSWGQGSYEQYF.

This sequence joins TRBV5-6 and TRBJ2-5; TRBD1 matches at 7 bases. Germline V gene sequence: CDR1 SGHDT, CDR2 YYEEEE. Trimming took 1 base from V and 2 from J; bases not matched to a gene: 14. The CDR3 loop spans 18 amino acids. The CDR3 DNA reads TGTGCCAGCAGCTTGAAGTTCGGGACAGTAAGAGTTCAAGAGACCCAGTACTTC. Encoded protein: CASSLKFGTVRVQETQYF.

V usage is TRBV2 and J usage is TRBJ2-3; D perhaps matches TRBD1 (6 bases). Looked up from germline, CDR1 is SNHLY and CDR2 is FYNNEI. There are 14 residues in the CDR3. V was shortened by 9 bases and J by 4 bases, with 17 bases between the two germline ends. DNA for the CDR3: TGTGCCAGTAACAGGGATTTAGGAGCAGATACGCAGTATTTT. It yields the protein CASNRDLGADTQYF.

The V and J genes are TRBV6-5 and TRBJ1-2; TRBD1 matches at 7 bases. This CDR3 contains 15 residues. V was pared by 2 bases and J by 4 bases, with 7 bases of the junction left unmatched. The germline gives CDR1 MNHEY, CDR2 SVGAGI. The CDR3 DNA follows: TGTGCCAGCAGTTACAAGGGGAACAGGGGCTATGGCTACACCTTC. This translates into CASSYKGNRGYGYTF.

CDR3 amino acids: CSARDQVHTF. The CDR3 DNA sequence: TGCAGTGCTAGAGATCAGGTTCACACCTTC. J is TRBJ1-2 and V is TRBV20-1; D ambiguous. CDR1 DFQATT and CDR2 SNEGSKA come from the germline V gene (reference sequence). V was shortened by 0 bases and J by 12 bases, with 8 bases between the two germline ends. The CDR3 totals 10 residues.